These 23 T cell receptor beta chains were all obtained from the same sample, sequenced in a study of T cells in localized non-small cell lung cancer. This table comes from immunoSEQ multiplex PCR, and its TCRdb copy is limited to in-frame clones, with some not included. The sample consists of tens of thousands of clones, 85% to 95% of them appearing once. This material consisted of peripheral blood mononuclear cells, taken before any cancer treatment. The receptor set was obtained from a female donor over 55 with stage II lung adenocarcinoma.

The genes are TRBV5-4 and TRBJ2-2; TRBD1 agrees at 9 bases. V shed 4 bases, J shed 5 bases, and the junction held 6 bases outside the gene matches. This CDR3 is 15 amino acids long. From germline, CDR1 is SGHNT and CDR2 YYREEE (reference sequence). The CDR3 sequence is CASSAGTGSTGELFF. CDR3 coding DNA: TGTGCCAGCAGCGCGGGGACAGGGAGTACCGGGGAGCTGTTTTTT.

The rearrangement links TRBV19 to TRBJ2-7; D perhaps matches TRBD1 (6 bases). The V gene's germline CDR1 is LNHDA and CDR2 SQIVND (reference sequence). The CDR3 contains 17 residues. Trimming removed 3 bases at V and 2 bases at J, with 20 bases between. The CDR3 is CASSILGNRDLTYEQYF. The CDR3 bases are TGTGCCAGTAGTATTTTGGGAAACAGGGATCTCACCTACGAGCAGTACTTC.

The CDR3: CASSVGTSGSTDTQYF. CDR3 nucleotide sequence: TGTGCCAGCAGCGTAGGGACTAGCGGAAGCACAGATACGCAGTATTTT. The genes are TRBV9 and TRBJ2-3; TRBD2 agrees at 10 bases. Trimming took 0 bases from V and 0 from J; bases not matched to a gene: 1. The CDR3 spans 16 residues. Per the germline V gene, CDR1 is SGDLS and CDR2 is YYNGEE. The full variable domain, completed using reference TRBV9 and TRBJ2-3, is DSGVTQTPKHLITATGQRVTLRCSPRSGDLSVYWYQQSLDQGLQFLIQYYNGEERAKGNILERFSAQQFPDLHSELNLSSLELGDSALYFCASSVGTSGSTDTQYFGPGTRLTVL.

The chain carries TRBV15 and TRBJ2-1, with D tentatively TRBD1 or TRBD2 (5 bases each). V shed 3 bases and J shed 8 bases, with 17 bases lying between them. The germline CDR1 and CDR2 sequences are LNHNV and YYDKDF (reference sequence). The CDR3 runs 15 residues. The CDR3 sequence: CATSSGARGRDEQFF. The CDR3 region has the DNA TGTGCCACCAGCAGTGGGGCCAGAGGGAGAGATGAGCAGTTCTTC.

V and J are TRBV10-1 and TRBJ2-1; TRBD2 agrees at 13 bases. J lost 5 bases, V lost 6 bases, and 4 bases had no gene match. Germline-derived CDR1 and CDR2 are WNHNN and SYGVQD (reference sequence). The CDR3 runs 15 residues. The CDR3 bases are TGCGCCAGCAGCTATGGACTAGCGGGAGACAATGAGCAGTTCTTC. Residues: CASSYGLAGDNEQFF.

The chain couples TRBV30 to TRBJ2-5; no clear D gene. Germline V CDR1 and CDR2: GTSNPN, SVGIG (reference sequence). This CDR3 is built from 13 residues. Deletions cut 2 bases from V and 5 bases from J, with 12 bases between. The CDR3 spells CAWSIGGAETQYF. The CDR3 DNA reads as TGTGCCTGGAGTATCGGTGGTGCGGAGACCCAGTACTTC.

V is TRBV19 and J is TRBJ2-2; the match to TRBD1 covers 8 bases. Per germline, CDR1 LNHDA and CDR2 SQIVND (reference sequence). With 7 bases clipped from V and 6 bases from J, the junction kept 10 bases outside the gene matches. The CDR3 runs to 15 residues. DNA for the CDR3: TGTGCCAGTAAGGCGGCAGGGGGCTTCCCCGGGGAGCTGTTTTTT. It is translated as CASKAAGGFPGELFF.

The chain's CDR3 is CASSLGLAWETQYF. CDR3 DNA sequence: TGCGCCAGCAGCTTGGGGCTAGCGTGGGAGACCCAGTACTTC. This chain joins TRBV5-1 and TRBJ2-5, with D tentatively TRBD2 (6 bases). From germline, CDR1 is SGHRS and CDR2 YFSETQ. Between the trimmed V and J ends, which lost 0 bases and 5 bases, there was a span of 11 bases. The CDR3 has 14 residues.

The sample holds one count of this clone. DNA for the CDR3: TGTGCCAGCACGCCCGAAGGGGGGATATCTGGAAACACCATATATTTT. Translation: CASTPEGGISGNTIYF. The V and J genes are TRBV9 and TRBJ1-3; the D gene is possibly TRBD1 (6 bases). The V and J ends lost 6 bases and 1 base respectively, with 17 bases between them. CDR3 length: 16 amino acids. The germline CDR1 and CDR2 sequences are SGDLS and YYNGEE.

The rearrangement uses TRBV5-1 and TRBJ2-1; 10 bases align to TRBD1. The junction had 3 bases not matched to a gene; V was cut back by 3 bases and J by 6 bases. The CDR3 spans 14 residues. Germline values: CDR1 SGHRS, CDR2 YFSETQ. CDR3 sequence reads: CASSSRDRGNEQFF. The CDR3 region has the DNA TGCGCCAGCAGCTCACGGGACAGGGGCAATGAGCAGTTCTTC.

The gene calls are TRBV27 and TRBJ1-1, with D unresolved. The CDR3 has 13 amino acids. V dropped 4 bases and J dropped 5 bases, with 11 bases sitting between them. CDR1 is MNHEY and CDR2 is SMNVEV in the germline V gene (reference sequence). The CDR3 here is CASSSGLRTEAFF. The CDR3 DNA is TGTGCCAGCAGTTCGGGGTTACGGACTGAAGCTTTCTTT.

The J gene is TRBJ2-7, the V gene TRBV27, with a weak D call TRBD2 (6 bases). Germline CDR1 reads MNHEY; CDR2 reads SMNVEV (reference sequence). Trimming took 2 bases from V and 4 from J, leaving 9 bases between them. This CDR3 comprises 13 residues. Here the CDR3 reads CASSLGRTYEQYF. The CDR3 nucleotides are TGTGCCAGCAGTTTAGGGAGGACTTACGAGCAGTACTTC.

The CDR3: CASRLSWASGAYNEQFF. DNA for the CDR3: TGCGCCAGCAGACTAAGTTGGGCTAGCGGGGCCTACAATGAGCAGTTCTTC. The J gene is TRBJ2-1, the V gene TRBV10-2; 9 bases agree with TRBD2. With V trimmed by 6 bases and J by 2 bases, 11 bases remained unmatched. The CDR3 is 17 amino acids. Germline V CDR1 and CDR2: WSHSY, SAAADI.

This clone came up once. The CDR3 DNA reads as TGTGCCAGCACCCCTCCTTCATACGAGCAGTACTTC. Translating gives CASTPPSYEQYF. V usage is TRBV27 and J usage is TRBJ2-7; no firm D call. This CDR3 is 12 amino acids long. Germline assignment: CDR1 MNHEY and CDR2 SMNVEV (reference sequence). Trimming removed 7 bases at V and 4 bases at J, with 11 bases between.

The chain is built from TRBV30 and TRBJ2-7, with a weak D call TRBD1 (6 bases). Germline assignment: CDR1 GTSNPN and CDR2 SVGIG (reference sequence). CDR3 length equals 16 residues. V lost 1 base and J lost 0, with 16 bases in between. CDR3 loop: CAWSGIRQAPSYEQYF. The CDR3 nucleotides read TGTGCCTGGAGTGGAATTCGACAGGCCCCCTCCTACGAGCAGTACTTC.

The J gene is TRBJ2-5, the V gene TRBV15; 7 bases align to TRBD1. The length of the CDR3 is 18 residues. V lost 2 bases to trimming and J lost 4 bases; unmatched junction nucleotides: 16. CDR1 LNHNV and CDR2 YYDKDF come from the germline V gene (reference sequence). In DNA, the CDR3 is TGTGCCACCAGCAGAAAAAGAGGGGGCCTAGGGGGCGGAGAGACCCAGTACTTC. It encodes CATSRKRGGLGGGETQYF. The full variable domain, its missing parts supplied by reference TRBV15 and TRBJ2-5, is DAMVIQNPRYQVTQFGKPVTLSCSQTLNHNVMYWYQQKSSQAPKLLFHYYDKDFNNEADTPDNFQSRRPNTSFCFLDIRSPGLGDTAMYLCATSRKRGGLGGGETQYFGPGTRLLVL.

This clone was found a few times. In DNA, the CDR3 is TGTGCCAGCAGCGCCAGCGGTTCCTACGAGCAGTACTTC. It codes for CASSASGSYEQYF. The V and J genes are TRBV9 and TRBJ2-7; D may be TRBD2 (5 bases). Germline assignment: CDR1 SGDLS and CDR2 YYNGEE. The CDR3 runs 13 residues. Trimming took off 3 bases at V and 1 base at J, with 8 bases between the two ends.

The J gene is TRBJ1-2, the V gene TRBV7-2; D is perhaps TRBD1 (5 bases). V lost 5 bases, J lost 2 bases, and 9 bases lay in between. The germline CDR1 and CDR2 sequences are SGHTA and FQGNSA. The CDR3 spans 13 residues. The CDR3 sequence is CASSEGRNYGYTF. The CDR3, as DNA: TGTGCCAGCAGCGAGGGACGAAACTATGGCTACACCTTC.

The chain links TRBV19 to TRBJ1-3; D is possibly TRBD1 (5 bases). Germline CDR1 and CDR2: LNHDA and SQIVND (reference sequence). The CDR3 is 13 amino acids. The germline V and J ends were trimmed by 8 bases and 2 bases, with 10 bases remaining between them. The CDR3, as DNA: TGTGCCAGTGCTTCGGGGGCTGGAAACACCATATATTTT. This encodes CASASGAGNTIYF.

This chain links TRBV19 with TRBJ1-5; 9 bases match TRBD1. Trimming removed 4 bases from V and 6 bases from J; junction bases left unmatched: 7. This CDR3 is built from 15 residues. Germline values: CDR1 LNHDA, CDR2 SQIVND (reference sequence). CDR3 in amino acids: CASSNTRTGVQPQHF. The DNA of the CDR3 is TGTGCCAGTAGTAATACGCGGACAGGGGTTCAGCCCCAGCATTTT.

The rearrangement links TRBV19 to TRBJ2-6; maybe TRBD2 (6 bases). With 1 base removed from V and 2 bases from J, the gap between germline ends came to 9 bases. The CDR3 length is 16 residues. Germline-derived CDR1 and CDR2 are LNHDA and SQIVND (reference sequence). CDR3 nucleotides: TGTGCCAGTAGTATAGGGAGGGTCACTGGGGCCAACGTCCTGACTTTC. Its translation: CASSIGRVTGANVLTF. Drawing the rest from reference TRBV19 and TRBJ2-6, the complete variable domain is DGGITQSPKYLFRKEGQNVTLSCEQNLNHDAMYWYRQDPGQGLRLIYYSQIVNDFQKGDIAEGYSVSREKKESFPLTVTSAQKNPTAFYLCASSIGRVTGANVLTFGAGSRLTVL.

The rearrangement joins TRBV5-1 to TRBJ2-3; TRBD1 or TRBD2 may be the D gene (5 bases each). The CDR3 contains 16 residues. The V and J ends lost 1 base and 7 bases respectively, with 19 bases between them. CDR1 is SGHRS and CDR2 is YFSETQ in the germline V gene. In DNA form, the CDR3 reads TGCGCCAGCAGCTTGTTCCAGGGAATGGCTAGCAATACGCAGTATTTT. It codes for CASSLFQGMASNTQYF.

The V gene is TRBV10-3, the J gene TRBJ2-5; D remains unclear. Germline-derived CDR1 and CDR2 are ENHRY and SYGVKD. The CDR3 is 14 residues long. V lost 10 bases and J 7 bases, leaving 22 bases between the germline ends. The DNA of the CDR3 is TGTGCCACCGGGTCGATAGAGACCCCCGGGACCCAGTACTTC. Amino acid sequence: CATGSIETPGTQYF.